The entry below gives a single T cell receptor beta chain sequence along with its context. The antigen this receptor binds is unknown. The sample holds no much larger clone one base away, and base qualities are not on file. The immunoSEQ Assay, a bias-controlled multiplex PCR, was used to amplify TCRbeta CDR3 regions from genomic DNA. The original pipeline was this. Within the assay, amplification of reference gene primers was used to estimate how many nucleated cells each sample contained. To quantify the absolute abundance of each unique TCRbeta CDR3 rearrangement, sequence reads were collapsed and filtered. For each sample, productive Simpson clonality was calculated as the square root of Simpson's diversity index over productive rearrangements. TCRdb mirrors the immuneACCESS table, restricted to in-frame sequences. Some clones are absent from its copies; in checked studies, under half trace to an unresolved V gene, and the reason for the others is unknown. V and J calls and clone size are copied from that table; D and trimming were computed from the DNA. For this sample there are about 300,000 clones; about four fifths appear just once. The top ten hold more than 1.1% of the sample.

In Seattle, one collaborating source enrolled patients while the infection was active and tracked those patients longitudinally over the course of disease. The collaborating institutions used their own protocols to collect whole blood in K2EDTA tubes. For TCRbeta analysis, collaborators shipped samples as frozen whole blood, isolated PBMCs, or DNA extracted from either of those sample types. CDR1 and CDR2 were assigned from the germline V gene as MDHEN and SYDVKM. V drops 2 bases and J drops 5 bases, leaving 12 bases in between. Taken from cysteine to phenylalanine, the CDR3 has 14 residues. The entry retains the CDR3 DNA only, 42 bases that are in frame from base 1. This sample is drawn from a study of blood T cell repertoires in COVID-19 (TCRdb year 2020). In the study overall: Samples from collaborators originated in the United States, Italy and Spain and spanned both the acute and convalescent phases of COVID-19. The prospective study material was composed of cDNA or gDNA derived from T cells, B-cell-depleted T cells, or PBMCs. Deeply sampled blood TCRbeta repertoires from subjects exposed to, actively infected with, or recovered from COVID-19 were included in the dataset. The repertoires were released in a freely available public database meant as a resource for research on the immune response to SARS-CoV-2. The samples were drawn from the first 160 participants of the ongoing ImmuneRACE study and from 1,254 subjects provided by 6 global collaborators. A de-identified subject ID, COVID-19 status, age in years and sex were almost always included in the sample metadata. Where available, HLA class I and class II types were obtained from metadata supplied by the sample provider rather than from assay-based typing.

Summary of the overall study and its limitations: Clinical and demographic metadata were provided uncurated, with the amount varying by source and participant.

The sequence was collected from a human donor with COVID-19, enrolled during active disease. The donor label of this sample is uncertain. The sequencing sample was made of peripheral blood. This receptor chain uses TRBV28 and TRBJ2-5; matching of 5 bases hints at TRBD1 as the D gene. The encoded CDR3 is CASSLAQGRETQYF. The sequenced DNA: TGTGCCAGCAGTTTAGCCCAGGGAAGGGAGACCCAGTACTTC.